The 20 T cell receptor beta chains listed next were all sequenced from one sample in a study of CD8 T cells in Susac syndrome. The RNA, roughly 0.5 to 1 ug, was put through reverse transcription using random hexamers. MiXCR, applied by TCRdb to the immunoSEQ multiplex PCR reads, yields one record per CDR3 protein. The table has more than 200,000 distinct CDR3 sequences, less than 95% seen once. The sample consisted of CD4+ T cells from PBMCs. The receptor set was obtained from a human donor with Susac syndrome.

The CDR3 loop is CASRPKETQYF. The CDR3 DNA is TGTGCCAGCAGACCTAAAGAGACCCAGTACTTC. The chain couples TRBV6-1 to TRBJ2-5, with no clear D. Germline CDR1 is MNHNS and CDR2 is SASEGT. With 6 bases removed from V and 3 bases from J, the gap between germline ends came to 5 bases. The length of the CDR3 is 11 residues.

The V call is TRBV18, the J call TRBJ1-6; D gene uncertain. This CDR3 has 14 residues. V was shortened by 1 base and J by 10 bases, with 11 bases between the two germline ends. In germline, CDR1 is KGHSH, CDR2 LQKENI. CDR3: CASSPLRDDSPLHF. CDR3 nucleotide sequence: TGTGCCAGCTCACCACTTCGAGACGACTCACCCCTCCACTTT.

V usage is TRBV20-1 and J usage is TRBJ1-1, with D possibly TRBD1 on 6 matching bases. The CDR3 runs 15 residues. Germline CDR1 DFQATT, CDR2 SNEGSKA (reference sequence). V was shortened by 0 bases and J by 7 bases, with 18 bases between the two germline ends. The CDR3 nucleotides are TGCAGTGCTAGAGATCCATTTGCAGGGGCCCTTGAAGCTTTCTTT. Protein product: CSARDPFAGALEAFF.

The chain has TRBV20-1 and TRBJ1-1, with no clear D. CDR1 is DFQATT and CDR2 is SNEGSKA in the germline V gene (reference sequence). This CDR3 has 13 amino acids. This CDR3 is CRVPGSANTEAFF. The CDR3 DNA sequence: TGCAGGGTGCCGGGTTCGGCGAACACTGAAGCTTTCTTT.

CDR3: CASSLRTPSTDTQYF. CDR3 nucleotide sequence: TGTGCCAGCAGCCTCCGGACACCTAGCACAGATACGCAGTATTTT. This chain uses TRBV7-6 with TRBJ2-3, with TRBD1 as a possible D gene (5 bases). Germline lookup yields CDR1 SGHVS and CDR2 FNYEAQ. This CDR3 contains 15 residues. Deletions cut 5 bases from V and 0 bases from J, with 12 bases between.

The rearrangement joins TRBV29-1 to TRBJ1-1, with D unresolved. The germline V gene encodes CDR1 SQVTM and CDR2 ANQGSEA. Between the trimmed V and J ends, which lost 4 bases and 1 base, there was a span of 13 bases. This CDR3 has 14 residues. CDR3 sequence: CSVGRTDWNTEAFF. The CDR3 DNA sequence: TGCAGCGTTGGACGTACAGACTGGAACACTGAAGCTTTCTTT.

The chain carries TRBV12-3 or TRBV12-4 and TRBJ1-2; no clear D. V was cut by 3 bases and J by 5 bases, with 10 bases left in between. CDR3 length: 13 amino acids. CDR3 sequence: CASSLESQYGYTF. The CDR3 bases are TGTGCCAGCAGTTTGGAAAGCCAGTATGGCTACACCTTC.

This chain links TRBV30 with TRBJ1-6, with TRBD1 as a possible D gene (5 bases). Looked up from germline, CDR1 is GTSNPN and CDR2 is SVGIG (reference sequence). This CDR3 is built from 14 residues. Trimming left V 0 bases short and J 7 bases short, with 10 bases between. The CDR3 spells CAWSVNRINSPLHF. The CDR3 nucleotides are TGTGCCTGGAGTGTCAACAGGATCAATTCACCCCTCCACTTT.

The chain joins TRBV20-1 to TRBJ1-5; D is undetermined. Germline CDR1 is DFQATT and CDR2 is SNEGSKA (reference sequence). The ends were cut back, 5 bases at V and 4 bases at J, with 9 bases in the middle. The CDR3 spans 12 residues. The CDR3 sequence is CSAPGPNQPQHF. The CDR3 DNA follows: TGCAGTGCTCCAGGCCCAAATCAGCCCCAGCATTTT.

This clonotype was picked up a small number of times. The chain is built from TRBV27 and TRBJ2-7; 9 bases align to TRBD1. CDR1 is MNHEY and CDR2 is SMNVEV in the germline V gene (reference sequence). The CDR3 has 13 amino acids. V was clipped by 5 bases and J by 4 bases; unmatched bases: 3. The CDR3 region has the DNA TGTGCCAGCAGTAGGGACAGGGATTACGAGCAGTACTTC. It yields the protein CASSRDRDYEQYF.

The sample holds a few counts of this clonotype. The J gene is TRBJ1-1, the V gene TRBV6-2 or TRBV6-3, with 7 bases that match TRBD1. This CDR3 region has 14 residues. V was clipped by 4 bases and J by 6 bases; unmatched bases: 8. Germline values: CDR1 MNHEY, CDR2 SVGEGT. CDR3 in amino acids: CASSSTGKVAEAFF. The CDR3 nucleotides are TGTGCCAGCAGTTCGACAGGGAAGGTCGCTGAAGCTTTCTTT.

This clonotype was observed once. The V and J genes are TRBV5-4 and TRBJ2-2; weak D call: TRBD1 (6 bases). The CDR3 contains 14 residues. The germline V gene has CDR1 SGHNT and CDR2 YYREEE (reference sequence). Trimming cost V 0 bases and J 4 bases, with 7 bases left between them. This CDR3 is CASSLDRVTGELFF. The CDR3 bases are TGTGCCAGCAGCTTGGACAGGGTCACCGGGGAGCTGTTTTTT.

The J gene is TRBJ1-6, the V gene TRBV20-1; 7 bases match TRBD1. Germline V CDR1 and CDR2: DFQATT, SNEGSKA (reference sequence). This CDR3 has 14 residues. V was pared by 5 bases and J by 7 bases, with 8 bases of the junction left unmatched. The CDR3 bases are TGCAGTGCTTCAGGGGGAATGGGAAATTCACCCCTCCACTTT. This codes for CSASGGMGNSPLHF.

The chain recombines TRBV5-4 with TRBJ2-1; 9 positions match TRBD1. The CDR3 covers 16 residues. Germline CDR1 reads SGHNT; CDR2 reads YYREEE (reference sequence). Trimming took 1 base from V and 7 from J; bases not matched to a gene: 9. Written as DNA, the CDR3 is TGTGCCAGCAGCTTGTTGAGGCGACAGGGGGGGAATGAGCAGTTCTTC. As protein: CASSLLRRQGGNEQFF.

The CDR3 region is CASSPPQGSLARATTEAFF. DNA for the CDR3: TGTGCCAGCAGCCCCCCTCAGGGCAGTTTAGCCCGAGCGACCACTGAAGCTTTCTTT. The V gene is TRBV28, the J gene TRBJ1-1; D perhaps matches TRBD1 (5 bases). Trimming removed 6 bases at V and 4 bases at J, with 30 bases between. CDR3 size: 19 residues. Germline V CDR1 and CDR2: MDHEN, SYDVKM.

The chain uses TRBV7-2 and TRBJ2-7; 8 positions match TRBD1. Trimming cost V 1 base and J 1 base; bases outside gene matches: 0. Germline assignment: CDR1 SGHTA and CDR2 FQGNSA. The CDR3 is made up of 14 amino acids. The CDR3 sequence is CASSLGTGSYEQYF. CDR3 DNA sequence: TGTGCCAGCAGCTTAGGGACAGGGTCCTACGAGCAGTACTTC.

The chain combines TRBV2 with TRBJ1-2, with 8 bases fitting TRBD1. Germline trimming cut 6 bases from V and 4 bases from J; bases unmatched to any gene: 10. Per the germline V gene, CDR1 is SNHLY and CDR2 is FYNNEI. The CDR3 runs 15 residues. The CDR3 loop reads CASRTGTGEFYGYTF. Here the CDR3 DNA reads TGTGCCAGCAGGACCGGGACAGGCGAGTTCTATGGCTACACCTTC.

In this sample, this clonotype turned up once. V usage is TRBV20-1 and J usage is TRBJ1-1; D call uncertain. The CDR3 sequence is 11 residues long. Germline lookup yields CDR1 DFQATT and CDR2 SNEGSKA (reference sequence). V lost 5 bases and J 4 bases, leaving 8 bases between the germline ends. The DNA of the CDR3 is TGCAGTGCTGTTTTAAGCACTGAAGCTTTCTTT. The encoded protein is CSAVLSTEAFF.

This clonotype was counted a single time. The chain joins TRBV6-1 to TRBJ2-2, with 10 positions matching TRBD2. The V gene's germline CDR1 is MNHNS and CDR2 SASEGT. J lost 7 bases, V lost 7 bases, and 12 bases had no gene match. The CDR3 has 16 amino acids. In nucleotides, the CDR3 is TGTGCCAGCACCCAGGGCAGCGGGGGGGCCATCGGGGAGCTGTTTTTT. The encoded protein is CASTQGSGGAIGELFF.

The V gene is TRBV19, the J gene TRBJ1-5; TRBD1 agrees at 9 bases. The CDR3 loop spans 15 amino acids. The trim removed 8 bases at V and 6 bases at J, leaving 11 bases unmatched. Germline values: CDR1 LNHDA, CDR2 SQIVND (reference sequence). CDR3 loop: CASAATGQGSQPQHF. Written as DNA, the CDR3 is TGTGCCAGTGCCGCTACTGGACAGGGGAGTCAGCCCCAGCATTTT.